This T cell receptor (beta chain) emerged from a study of Ad26.COV2.S vaccination and SARS-CoV-2 variants. Study results and limitations: People who got the vaccine had more spike-specific TCR breadth than people who got placebo. From the TCR breadth and depth analyses, total T cell responses may have been underestimated.

Regarding treatment: roughly 18 received Ad26.COV2.S at low or high dose, single or two shots; about 5 received placebo; per-sample allocation not given. Following the first vaccine or placebo injection, samples were taken on day 63. Only in-frame clones appear in the TCRdb table, and some are missing; sequencing was by immunoSEQ multiplex PCR. Counted here are approximately 410,000 clones, 70% to 90% occurring once; the ten biggest clones make up roughly 4%. The CDR3 totals 17 residues. Germline CDR1 reads MGHRA; CDR2 reads YSYEKL. V lost 0 bases, J lost 3 bases, and 5 bases stayed unmatched. A note on this clone: Its antigen is currently unknown.

This clonotype originated in a person aged 18-60 years who received the Ad26.COV2.S COVID-19 vaccine or a placebo. The rearrangement uses TRBV4-1 and TRBJ2-1, with 10 bases that match TRBD2. Here the sequenced sample was peripheral blood, taken in a trial of Ad26.COV2.S vaccine versus placebo. The CDR3 coding sequence is TGCGCCAGCAGCCAAGAGAGGGCTAGCGGGGGCTACAATGAGCAGTTCTTC. This codes for CASSQERASGGYNEQFF.